This section outlines one TCR beta chain sequence together with its context. The sample belongs to a study of blood T cell repertoires in COVID-19. Study information: PBMCs, B-cell-depleted T cells, or T cells provided the cDNA or gDNA that made up the material.

This table comes from immunoSEQ multiplex PCR, and its TCRdb copy is limited to in-frame clones, with some not included. Found here are over 250,000 clones, less than 90% of them singletons; the top ten hold about 14%. The germline gives CDR1 MDHEN, CDR2 SYDVKM. Trimming cost V 4 bases and J 2 bases, with 11 bases left between them. This CDR3 has 14 residues. The V and J genes are TRBV28 and TRBJ2-5; the D gene is possibly TRBD1 (6 bases). The sample comprised peripheral blood. The source is a human donor in a cohort sampled during active COVID-19. The chain's CDR3 is CASSSGQHQETQYF. CDR3 bases: TGTGCCAGCAGTTCGGGACAACATCAAGAGACCCAGTACTTC.